This note documents a single TCR beta chain sequence. Its antigen is undetermined. The data originate from a study of vaccination and CD4 T cells after COVID-19. Across the study: A median of approximately 100 days (range 35 to 161) separated diagnosis from post-COVID sampling. Overlapping spike peptides from SARS-CoV-2, HCoV-NL63, HCoV-OC43 and HCoV-229E served to stimulate the cells. Points from the study as a whole: Early post-infection timepoints were not included, and relatively few convalescent patients were studied.

Once obtained from cultured CD4+ T cells, the DNA was sequenced using the Oncomine TCR Beta short-read assay. MiXCR was run by TCRdb on the PCR reads, yielding one entry per CDR3 protein. Of about 19,000 distinct CDR3 sequences in the sample, 50% to 70% were seen once. The sample's treatment: approximately 9-day PBMC culture with coronavirus spike peptide pools or control peptides (ViraFEST assay). The CDR3 length is 13 residues. Germline V gene sequence: CDR1 SGHAT, CDR2 FQNNGV. V lost 5 bases, J lost 3 bases, and 11 bases lay in between. The J gene is TRBJ2-7, the V gene TRBV11-2; TRBD1 might be the D (6 bases). The source of this sequence is a human donor who had recovered from COVID-19. The material was CD4+ T cells from blood, cultured in vitro, obtained after SARS-CoV-2 vaccination. CDR3 bases: TGTGCCAGCAGCCAAGTAGGGGGCTACGAGCAGTACTTC. Translated, it gives CASSQVGGYEQYF.